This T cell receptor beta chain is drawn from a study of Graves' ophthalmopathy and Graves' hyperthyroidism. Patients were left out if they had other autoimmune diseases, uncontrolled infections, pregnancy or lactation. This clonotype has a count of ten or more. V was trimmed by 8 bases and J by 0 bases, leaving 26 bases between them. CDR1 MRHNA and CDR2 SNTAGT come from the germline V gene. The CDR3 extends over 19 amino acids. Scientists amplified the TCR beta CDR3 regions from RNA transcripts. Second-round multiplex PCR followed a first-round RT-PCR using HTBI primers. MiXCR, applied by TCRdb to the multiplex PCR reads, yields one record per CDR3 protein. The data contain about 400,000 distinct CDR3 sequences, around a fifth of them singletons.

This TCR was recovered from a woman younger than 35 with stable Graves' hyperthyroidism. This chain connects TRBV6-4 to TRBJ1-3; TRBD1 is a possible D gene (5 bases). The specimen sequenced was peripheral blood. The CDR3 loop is CASRLSGAGGVYSGNTIYF. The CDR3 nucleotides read TGTGCCAGCCGCCTTTCCGGGGCCGGCGGTGTGTACTCTGGAAACACCATATATTTT.